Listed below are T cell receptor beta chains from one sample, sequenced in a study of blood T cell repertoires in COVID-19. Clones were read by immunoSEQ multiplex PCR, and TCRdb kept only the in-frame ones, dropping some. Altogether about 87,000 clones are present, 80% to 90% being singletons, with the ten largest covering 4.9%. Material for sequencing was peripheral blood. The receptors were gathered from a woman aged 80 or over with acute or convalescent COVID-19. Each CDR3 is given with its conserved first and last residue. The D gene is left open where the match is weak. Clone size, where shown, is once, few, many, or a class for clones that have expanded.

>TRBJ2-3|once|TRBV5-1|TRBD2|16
TGCGCCAGCAGCAGGGGGCTAGCGGGAGGTACAGATACGCAGTATTTT
CASSRGLAGGTDTQYF
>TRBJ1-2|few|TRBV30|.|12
TGTGCCTGGTGGCAGATTAACTATGGCTACACCTTC
CAWWQINYGYTF
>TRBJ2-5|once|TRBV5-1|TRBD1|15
TGCGCCAGCAGCTTGTCGACAGGGGGGGGAGAGACCCAGTACTTC
CASSLSTGGGETQYF
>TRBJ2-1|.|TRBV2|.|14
TGTGCCAGCAGTGACGTCAGGATGGGCAATGAGCAGTTCTTC
CASSDVRMGNEQFF
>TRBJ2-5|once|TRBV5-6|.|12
TGTGCCACCGGGACTTTACAAGAGACCCAGTACTTC
CATGTLQETQYF
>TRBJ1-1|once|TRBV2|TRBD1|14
TGTGCCAGCAAGTATGGACAGGGAGGGACTGAAGCTTTCTTT
CASKYGQGGTEAFF
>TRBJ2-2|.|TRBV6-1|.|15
TGTGCCAGCAGTGAGGCAGGGTCGGGCACCGGGGAGCTGTTTTTT
CASSEAGSGTGELFF
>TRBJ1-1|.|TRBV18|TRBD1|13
TGTGCCAGCTCACGTGACAGGGACACTGAAGCTTTCTTT
CASSRDRDTEAFF
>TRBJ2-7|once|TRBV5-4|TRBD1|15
TGTGCCAGCAGCTTGTCCGGGACAGGAGCCTACGAGCAGTACTTC
CASSLSGTGAYEQYF
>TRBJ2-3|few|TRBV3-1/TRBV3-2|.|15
TGTGCCAGCAGCCCCTGGGGGACTAGCACAGATACGCAGTATTTT
CASSPWGTSTDTQYF
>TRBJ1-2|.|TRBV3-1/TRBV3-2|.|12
TGTGCCAGCAGCCAATTACAGTATGGCTACACCTTC
CASSQLQYGYTF